This T cell receptor (beta chain) was obtained from a study of shared clonotypes between healthy human individuals. This CDR3 comprises 14 residues. The germline gives CDR1 MNHEY, CDR2 SMNVEV (reference sequence). After removal of 6 bases from V and 1 base from J, the junction contained 3 bases not matched to a gene. As to this clone: The same CDR3 is also encoded by other DNA sequences in this sample.

Libraries were prepared by immunoSEQ multiplex PCR; TCRdb keeps only in-frame clonotypes and omits some of them. The table lists more than 2,000,000 clones, approximately 95% of them singletons. Sequences were obtained from naive CD4+ T cells from PBMCs. Subset denoted: CD45RA+ positively selected. The J gene is TRBJ1-1, the V gene TRBV27; 9 bases agree with TRBD1. The receptor comes from a young man in good health. Some clones in this sample may be carry-over from other donors' samples. CDR3 in DNA: TGTGCCAGCAGCCGGGGACAGGGGAACACTGAAGCTTTCTTT. This gives the protein CASSRGQGNTEAFF.